This is a list of T cell receptor beta chains from one sample in a study of blood T cells in healthy people across ages. MiXCR was run by TCRdb on the 5' RACE reads, yielding one entry per CDR3 protein. The table records about 780,000 distinct CDR3 sequences, about half of them present only once. The sample comprised blood. The receptors shown here come from a man aged 80 or over in good health. Each CDR3 is given with its conserved first and last residue. D genes are given only for firm matches. The size of a clone is reported for some rows only, either as once, few or many, or as a class for expanded clones.

V: TRBV7-9
D: NA
size: many
J: TRBJ2-6
DNA: TGTGCCAGCAGCTGGGGTACTTCTGGGGCCAACGTCCTGACTTTC
CDR3: CASSWGTSGANVLTF

V: TRBV2
D: TRBD2
size: NA
J: TRBJ2-1
DNA: TGTGCCAGCAGGATTAGGGACTACCCCTATGAGCAGTTCTTC
CDR3: CASRIRDYPYEQFF

V: TRBV20-1
D: NA
size: many
J: TRBJ2-7
DNA: TGCAGTGCTAGAGATTCTAGAAACTACGAGCAGTACTTC
CDR3: CSARDSRNYEQYF

V: TRBV12-3/TRBV12-4
D: TRBD2
size: few
J: TRBJ2-1
DNA: TGTGCCAGCAGCATAGCGGGACGAATGGATGAGCAGTTCTTC
CDR3: CASSIAGRMDEQFF

V: TRBV7-2
D: NA
size: few
J: TRBJ2-1
DNA: TGTGCCAGCCGCACAGGGAGGTACAATGAGCAGTTCTTC
CDR3: CASRTGRYNEQFF

V: TRBV7-2
D: NA
size: NA
J: TRBJ2-3
DNA: TGTGCCAGCAGCGATAGGGGGTGGGGGGCGACAGATACGCAGTATTTT
CDR3: CASSDRGWGATDTQYF

V: TRBV12-3/TRBV12-4
D: TRBD2
size: NA
J: TRBJ2-1
DNA: TGTGCCAGCAGCTCTTGGACTAGCGGGAGTGATGAGCAGTTCTTC
CDR3: CASSSWTSGSDEQFF

V: TRBV9
D: TRBD1
size: NA
J: TRBJ1-4
DNA: TGTGCCAGCAGCGTATTGACAGGGGGTAATGAAAAACTGTTTTTT
CDR3: CASSVLTGGNEKLFF

V: TRBV5-4
D: TRBD2
size: few
J: TRBJ2-1
DNA: TGTGCCAGCAGCTTCGGATGGTCTAGCGGGAGGGCCGTCAATGAGCAGTTCTTC
CDR3: CASSFGWSSGRAVNEQFF

V: TRBV12-3/TRBV12-4
D: NA
size: NA
J: TRBJ2-5
DNA: TGTGCCAGCAGTTTTTCTCGGAAGGCGCAGTACTTC
CDR3: CASSFSRKAQYF

V: TRBV27
D: NA
size: few
J: TRBJ2-5
DNA: TGTGCCAGCAGTTTATCGAGGGTGGGACAAGAGACCCAGTACTTC
CDR3: CASSLSRVGQETQYF

V: TRBV20-1
D: NA
size: NA
J: TRBJ2-5
DNA: TGCAGTGCTAGAGATCTACGAAGGTTGGGTCTAGAGACCCAGTACTTC
CDR3: CSARDLRRLGLETQYF

V: TRBV28
D: NA
size: NA
J: TRBJ1-5
DNA: TGTGCCAGCAGTTCCGGAACGAGAGGGTTTGAGCCCCAGCATTTT
CDR3: CASSSGTRGFEPQHF

V: TRBV18
D: TRBD1
size: once
J: TRBJ2-6
DNA: TGTGCCAGCTCCCCGACAGGGGAATTGCGGGCCAACGTCCTGACTTTC
CDR3: CASSPTGELRANVLTF

V: TRBV14
D: NA
size: NA
J: TRBJ2-7
DNA: TGTGCCAGCAGCCAAATGCGGAGCTCCTACAATGAGCAGTACTTC
CDR3: CASSQMRSSYNEQYF

V: TRBV6-5
D: NA
size: NA
J: TRBJ2-7
DNA: TGTGCCAGCAGTCCGGACAGCGGTTACTACGAGCAGTACTTC
CDR3: CASSPDSGYYEQYF

V: TRBV20-1
D: NA
size: NA
J: TRBJ1-6
DNA: TGCAGTGCTAGAGAGAACAGTTACAATTCACCCCTCCACTTT
CDR3: CSARENSYNSPLHF

V: TRBV13
D: NA
size: once
J: TRBJ1-6
DNA: TGTGCCAGCAGCAGAGAAGTTGATTCACCCCTCCACTTT
CDR3: CASSREVDSPLHF

V: TRBV4-3
D: NA
size: NA
J: TRBJ2-3
DNA: TGCGCCAGCAGCCAAGTCCGCGAGCGGGCCACAGATACGCAGTATTTT
CDR3: CASSQVRERATDTQYF

V: TRBV28
D: TRBD1
size: NA
J: TRBJ2-7
DNA: TGTGCCAGCAATCTCCAGGGGGCGATCGACGACGAGCAGTACTTC
CDR3: CASNLQGAIDDEQYF

V: TRBV6-2/TRBV6-3
D: NA
size: NA
J: TRBJ1-1
DNA: TGTGCCAGCAGTTACGGAGGTGGGAACGCTGAAGCTTTCTTT
CDR3: CASSYGGGNAEAFF

V: TRBV7-2
D: NA
size: NA
J: TRBJ2-1
DNA: TGTGCCAGCAGTTTGACGGCGGGGACAAAACACAATGAGCAGTTCTTC
CDR3: CASSLTAGTKHNEQFF

V: TRBV20-1
D: NA
size: few
J: TRBJ2-3
DNA: TGCAGTGCTGGGCCTACAGCGGATACGCAGTATTTT
CDR3: CSAGPTADTQYF

V: TRBV20-1
D: NA
size: few
J: TRBJ1-5
DNA: TGCAGTGCTAGCGAAAGGGGTAATCAGCCCCAGCATTTT
CDR3: CSASERGNQPQHF

V: TRBV5-1
D: TRBD1
size: NA
J: TRBJ1-5
DNA: TGCGCCAGCAGCCCCGGGGACAGTTATGGCCAGCCCCAGCATTTT
CDR3: CASSPGDSYGQPQHF

V: TRBV4-2
D: TRBD2
size: NA
J: TRBJ2-7
DNA: TGTGCCAGTAGCCGGTATCTATCACTAGCGCCCGACTACGAGCAGTACTTC
CDR3: CASSRYLSLAPDYEQYF

V: TRBV25-1
D: NA
size: NA
J: TRBJ2-7
DNA: TGTGCCCGCAACGGACCCCCAACTTACGAGCAGTACTTC
CDR3: CARNGPPTYEQYF

V: TRBV20-1
D: TRBD1
size: many
J: TRBJ2-5
DNA: TGCAGTGCTAGGGGAAACAGGGGCGCATACAATGAGCAGTACTTC
CDR3: CSARGNRGAYNEQYF

V: TRBV5-1
D: NA
size: NA
J: TRBJ2-1
DNA: TGCGCCAGCAGCTTGGATGGCCAGTCTGACTACAATGAGCAGTTCTTC
CDR3: CASSLDGQSDYNEQFF

V: TRBV7-3
D: NA
size: few
J: TRBJ2-2
DNA: TGTGCCAGCAGCATCAGTGGGACCGGGGAGCTGTTTTTT
CDR3: CASSISGTGELFF

V: TRBV30
D: NA
size: NA
J: TRBJ1-2
DNA: TGTGCCTGGAGTGAGGCAGGGACCTATGGCTACACCTTC
CDR3: CAWSEAGTYGYTF

V: TRBV4-3
D: NA
size: NA
J: TRBJ2-5
DNA: TGCGCCAGCAGCCAAGTGAAGGAAGCGACCCAGTACTTC
CDR3: CASSQVKEATQYF

V: TRBV24-1
D: TRBD2
size: NA
J: TRBJ2-5
DNA: TGTGCCACCAGTGATCAGAGACTAGCGGGAGGCAATGAGCAGTACTTC
CDR3: CATSDQRLAGGNEQYF

V: TRBV15
D: TRBD1
size: NA
J: TRBJ2-5
DNA: TGTGCCACCAGCAGACCAGGACGCGGACAGGTGGAGGAGCAGTACTTC
CDR3: CATSRPGRGQVEEQYF